These T cell receptor beta chains were read from a single sample in a study of OX40 agonist ivuxolimab in advanced cancers. The protocol was immunoSEQ multiplex PCR, while the TCRdb copy is restricted to in-frame clones and leaves out a portion. The data hold about 21,000 clones, with approximately 87% observed a single time. The source material was CD4+ or CD8+ T cells sorted from blood, sampled in a trial of the OX40 agonist ivuxolimab. The receptors were sampled from an adult with an advanced solid tumor such as melanoma, head and neck, liver or kidney cancer. Each CDR3 is given with its conserved first and last residue. D genes are given only for firm matches. Part of the rows lack a size; the others show once, few, many or a class for expanded clones.

J	size	D	V	DNA	CDR3
TRBJ1-2	NA	TRBD1	TRBV19	TGTGCCAGTGGGGACAGACAAGGTGGCTACACCTTC	CASGDRQGGYTF
TRBJ1-1	NA	TRBD1	TRBV27	TGTGCCAGCAGTCTGGGACAGGGGGTTAGGAACACTGAAGCTTTCTTT	CASSLGQGVRNTEAFF
TRBJ1-4	NA	TRBD1	TRBV14	TGTGCCAGCAGCGATCGAACAGGGGGCACTAATGAAAAACTGTTTTTT	CASSDRTGGTNEKLFF
TRBJ1-5	NA	NA	TRBV30	TGTGCCTGGAGTGTAAAGTCTCGGAATCAGCCCCAGCATTTT	CAWSVKSRNQPQHF
TRBJ2-7	NA	NA	TRBV7-2	TGTGCCAGCAGCTTAGGACAGACCAACCACGAGCAGTACTTC	CASSLGQTNHEQYF
TRBJ1-3	NA	NA	TRBV28	TGTGCCAGCAGTTTAAGGGGAGTTGGAAACACCATATATTTT	CASSLRGVGNTIYF
TRBJ1-1	once	NA	TRBV2	TGTGCCAGCACCCTGGGCCGTGGGGGGGCGAACACTGAAGCTTTCTTT	CASTLGRGGANTEAFF
TRBJ1-5	NA	TRBD1	TRBV28	TGTGCCAGCAGTGAGGACAGGGACAATCAGCCCCAGCATTTT	CASSEDRDNQPQHF
TRBJ2-7	NA	NA	TRBV27	TGTGCCAGCAGTTTAATTTATAGCCGAACCCAAACCTACGAGCAGTACTTC	CASSLIYSRTQTYEQYF
TRBJ1-3	once	TRBD1	TRBV6-1	TGTGCCAGCAGTGCCTGGGGACAGGCGAACTCTGGAAACACCATATATTTT	CASSAWGQANSGNTIYF
TRBJ2-2	NA	NA	TRBV6-4	TGTGCCAGCAGTGACTCGGGGACGGGGCCCTCGGCCGGGGAGCTGTTTTTT	CASSDSGTGPSAGELFF
TRBJ2-1	NA	TRBD2	TRBV5-6	TGTGCCAGCAGCTCTACTAGCGGGAGGCCTAACAATGAGCAGTTCTTC	CASSSTSGRPNNEQFF
TRBJ1-3	few	NA	TRBV2	TGTGCCAGCAGTGAAGAGAGGACAACGGCTGGAAACACCATATATTTT	CASSEERTTAGNTIYF
TRBJ1-5	few	NA	TRBV4-1	TGCGCCAGCAGCCAAGGGGGTGACAGTCAGCCCCAGCATTTT	CASSQGGDSQPQHF
TRBJ2-1	NA	TRBD2	TRBV7-3	TGTGCCAGCAGCCTCGCTAGCATCGGGACTAGCGGGAGACAAGATGAGCAGTTCTTC	CASSLASIGTSGRQDEQFF
TRBJ2-1	NA	NA	TRBV5-1	TGCGCCAGCAGCTTGGGATCCTACAATGAGCAGTTCTTC	CASSLGSYNEQFF
TRBJ1-4	NA	NA	TRBV6-5	TGTGCCAGCAGCCCACGACAGGTTCAAGGGGAAAAACTGTTTTTT	CASSPRQVQGEKLFF
TRBJ2-1	NA	TRBD1	TRBV7-6	TGTGCCAGCAGCTTAACACACAACAGGGGCAATGAGCAGTTCTTC	CASSLTHNRGNEQFF
TRBJ2-7	NA	NA	TRBV28	TGTGCCAGCAGTGTCAACAGGGTCTCCTACGAGCAGTACTTC	CASSVNRVSYEQYF
TRBJ2-7	NA	NA	TRBV5-1	TGCGCCAGCAGCTTAGTACGGAGTTCCCACGAGCAGTACTTC	CASSLVRSSHEQYF
TRBJ2-2	once	NA	TRBV10-3	TGTGCCATCAGTGAAAGCGGTCCAAGGGGGACCGGGGAGCTGTTTTTT	CAISESGPRGTGELFF
TRBJ2-3	NA	TRBD2	TRBV6-1	TGTGCCAGCACTAGCGGGGGAAGCACAGATACGCAGTATTTT	CASTSGGSTDTQYF
TRBJ1-4	few	NA	TRBV6-1	TGTGCCAGCAGTGAAACGGGGCAAGATAATGAAAAACTGTTTTTT	CASSETGQDNEKLFF
TRBJ1-1	once	TRBD1	TRBV5-1	TGCGCCAGCAGCTTGGGGGACAGGGGACACACTGAAGCTTTCTTT	CASSLGDRGHTEAFF
TRBJ2-3	NA	TRBD2	TRBV13	TGTGCCAGCAGCCAGAGGGCTAGCGGCATCGAGGGTACGCAGTATTTT	CASSQRASGIEGTQYF
TRBJ2-7	NA	NA	TRBV7-6	TGTGCCAGCAGCATGGGGAGTGCCTACGAGCAGTACTTC	CASSMGSAYEQYF
TRBJ2-7	NA	TRBD2	TRBV27	TGTGCCAGCAGAAAACTAGCGGGAAAATCCTACGAGCAGTACTTC	CASRKLAGKSYEQYF
TRBJ2-1	NA	NA	TRBV11-2	TGTGCCAGCAGCTCCGACGGGGACTCCTACAATGAGCAGTTCTTC	CASSSDGDSYNEQFF
TRBJ2-5	NA	TRBD2	TRBV6-1	TGTGCCAGCAATAGGCCGGTAGCGGGGGAGGAGACCCAGTACTTC	CASNRPVAGEETQYF
TRBJ1-2	NA	TRBD1	TRBV11-1	TGTGCCAGCAGCTTAGAGGGACAGGGCGACGGCTACACCTTC	CASSLEGQGDGYTF
TRBJ2-7	few	TRBD1	TRBV5-1	TGCGCCAGCAGCTTAGAACCGGGACAGGGCACCTACGAGCAGTACTTC	CASSLEPGQGTYEQYF
TRBJ1-2	NA	NA	TRBV28	TGTGCCAGCAGAATTTGGGGCTATGGCTACACCTTC	CASRIWGYGYTF
TRBJ1-5	NA	NA	TRBV7-9	TGTGCCAGCACCCAGGATGGGGGGGATCAGCCCCAGCATTTT	CASTQDGGDQPQHF
TRBJ1-2	NA	TRBD1	TRBV9	TGTGCCAGCAGCGTAGCTACGGGGGACAGGGAAGACTATGGCTACACCTTC	CASSVATGDREDYGYTF
TRBJ2-2	once	NA	TRBV5-4	TGTGCCAGCAGCTCAGGGTTCACCGGGGAGCTGTTTTTT	CASSSGFTGELFF
TRBJ1-6	NA	TRBD1	TRBV7-3	TGTGCCAGCAGCTTAGGGACAGGGGAAAATTCACCCCTCCACTTT	CASSLGTGENSPLHF
TRBJ1-2	NA	NA	TRBV28	TGTGCCAGCAGTTTAGTAGAGACGTCGGGGGGCGGCTACACCTTC	CASSLVETSGGGYTF
TRBJ1-1	once	NA	TRBV6-6	TGTGCCAGCCGACAGGAAGGAAGGAACACTGAAGCTTTCTTT	CASRQEGRNTEAFF
TRBJ1-1	NA	NA	TRBV19	TGTGCCAGTAGAACAGGGACGAACACTGAAGCTTTCTTT	CASRTGTNTEAFF
TRBJ1-6	NA	TRBD1	TRBV5-1	TGCGCCAGCAGCTACACAGGGGTGACAGGTAATTCACCCCTCCACTTT	CASSYTGVTGNSPLHF
TRBJ2-5	once	TRBD1	TRBV15	TGTGCCACCAGCCCCCGGGGACAGGCTAAGCAAGAGACCCAGTACTTC	CATSPRGQAKQETQYF
TRBJ2-1	NA	TRBD2	TRBV19	TGTGCCAGTAGTAAGACTAGCTCGACCTACAATGAGCAGTTCTTC	CASSKTSSTYNEQFF
TRBJ2-7	NA	TRBD1	TRBV6-6	TGTGCCAGCAGGTCCGGGACAGGGGCCTACGAGCAGTACTTC	CASRSGTGAYEQYF
TRBJ1-5	NA	TRBD1	TRBV5-6	TGTGCCAGCAGCCGGGACAGGGGGGAGCCCCAGCATTTT	CASSRDRGEPQHF
TRBJ2-1	NA	TRBD2	TRBV11-2	TGTGCCAGCAGCTCCCTTAGCGGGAAACCGCGGGGTGAGCAGTTCTTC	CASSSLSGKPRGEQFF
TRBJ2-5	NA	NA	TRBV6-5	TGTGCCAGCAGTTCGGGAGAGACCCAGTACTTC	CASSSGETQYF
TRBJ2-2	NA	NA	TRBV13	TGTGCCAGCAGCCCCAGGGGCTTGAACACCGGGGAGCTGTTTTTT	CASSPRGLNTGELFF
TRBJ2-5	NA	NA	TRBV18	TGTGCCAGCTCACCACTGGGACTCTTGGAGACCCAGTACTTC	CASSPLGLLETQYF
TRBJ2-1	NA	NA	TRBV5-1	TGCGCCAGCAGCTTGAGTAGCGGCTACAATGAGCAGTTCTTC	CASSLSSGYNEQFF
TRBJ2-5	NA	TRBD2	TRBV28	TGTGCCAGCAGTCCGCACGGCGGGAGGGACCAAGAGACCCAGTACTTC	CASSPHGGRDQETQYF
TRBJ1-6	NA	NA	TRBV5-6	TGTGCCAGCAGCCTCCTACCCGGGGATAATTCACCCCTCCACTTT	CASSLLPGDNSPLHF
TRBJ1-6	NA	NA	TRBV27	TGTGCCAGCAGTTTAGGCGAGGGAACCCTCCACTTT	CASSLGEGTLHF
TRBJ1-4	NA	NA	TRBV28	TGTGCCAGCAGTCGACGCCCCACGGCAGCCGAAAAACTGTTTTTT	CASSRRPTAAEKLFF
TRBJ2-2	NA	TRBD2	TRBV6-5	TGTGCCAGCAGTTACTCTGGCGGGAGGACCGGGGAGCTGTTTTTT	CASSYSGGRTGELFF
TRBJ1-5	NA	NA	TRBV27	TGTGCCAGCAGTTTATCAGGTTTCAATCAGCCCCAGCATTTT	CASSLSGFNQPQHF
TRBJ2-7	NA	NA	TRBV6-4	TGTGCCAGCAGTGCATCGAGGTCCGGGACGGCGGAGCTCTACGAGCAGTACTTC	CASSASRSGTAELYEQYF
TRBJ2-7	NA	NA	TRBV5-5	TGTGCCAGCAGCTTTAACGCGGCAAGAGTCGACGAGCAGTACTTC	CASSFNAARVDEQYF
TRBJ1-5	NA	NA	TRBV7-2	TGTGCCAGCAGCTTACAGGTTTCGGGGAATCAGCCCCAGCATTTT	CASSLQVSGNQPQHF
TRBJ2-4	NA	NA	TRBV10-1	TGCGCCAGCAGTGATGGCGGAATTAAAAACATTCAGTACTTC	CASSDGGIKNIQYF
TRBJ2-1	NA	TRBD1	TRBV7-9	TGTGCCAGCAGCTATCCGACGCAGGGGGCGACCCTCAATGAGCAGTTCTTC	CASSYPTQGATLNEQFF